This TCR beta chain appears in the sequencing data of a study of cytomegalovirus exposure and HLA in healthy donors. Study-wide results and caveats: The study recorded more than 150 TCR beta chains that were cytomegalovirus-associated.

PCR was performed using 60 Vbeta and 13 Jbeta primers. Some clones are missing from TCRdb's copy, which holds only in-frame ones; the method was immunoSEQ multiplex PCR. The data contain approximately 120,000 clones, roughly three quarters of them singletons. Comment on this clone: Its antigen is undetermined.

The CDR3 loop spans 13 amino acids. V shed 4 bases and J shed 2 bases, with 11 bases lying between them. The germline V gene has CDR1 GTSNPN and CDR2 SVGIG (reference sequence). The sequenced sample consisted of PBMCs. The chain joins TRBV30 to TRBJ1-2; D might be TRBD1 (6 bases). The source of this sequence is a young man in good health and CMV-seronegative. The CDR3 sequence is CAWTQGLNYGYTF. The DNA for the CDR3 is TGTGCCTGGACCCAGGGGCTGAACTATGGCTACACCTTC.